The following is a T cell receptor (beta chain) sequence with its context. Sequencing was performed with immunoSEQ multiplex PCR; in TCRdb, only in-frame clones are kept and a portion is missing. The sample includes some 150,000 clones, roughly 80% of them seen just once. This sample is drawn from a study of blood T cell repertoires in COVID-19. Study overall: The United States, Italy and Spain supplied acute and convalescent COVID-19 samples. PBMCs, B-cell-depleted T cells, or T cells were the source of the cDNA or gDNA that made up the material.

For recovered donors of Cohort 3, there were two negative PCRs, clearance, or symptom resolution. Trimming removed 7 bases at V and 0 bases at J, with 4 bases between. The CDR3 is 13 amino acids. Germline lookup yields CDR1 MNHEY and CDR2 SVGAGI. This clonotype originated in a woman aged 50 to 60 who had recovered from COVID-19. Sequencing was carried out using PBMCs or T cells enriched from blood (not recorded which). The J gene is TRBJ1-6, the V gene TRBV6-5, with D unresolved. The CDR3 region is CASMRSYNSPLHF. CDR3 in DNA: TGTGCCAGCATGCGCTCCTATAATTCACCCCTCCACTTT.